The 17 T cell receptor beta chains presented below share a single source sample, sequenced in a study of blood T cell repertoires in COVID-19. Repertoires were generated with immunoSEQ multiplex PCR, while TCRdb's copy carries only in-frame clones and drops some. Among some 200,000 clones listed, roughly 84% were seen once. Material for sequencing was PBMCs or T cells enriched from blood (not recorded which). The source of these receptors is a man in his thirties or forties in a cohort exposed to, infected with or recovered from COVID-19 (not recorded which).

The CDR3 loop is CASSRGGSGANVLTF. The CDR3 DNA follows: TGTGCCAGCAGTCGGGGGGGCTCTGGGGCCAACGTCCTGACTTTC. The chain combines TRBV11-1 with TRBJ2-6, with 8 bases fitting TRBD2. The CDR3 has 15 amino acids. The junction had 1 base not matched to a gene; V was cut back by 6 bases and J by 0 bases. Germline lookup yields CDR1 SGHAT and CDR2 FQDESV (reference sequence). Full variable domain (outside the CDR3, taken from reference TRBV11-1 and TRBJ2-6): EAEVAQSPRYKITEKSQAVAFWCDPISGHATLYWYRQILGQGPELLVQFQDESVVDDSQLPKDRFSAERLKGVDSTLKIQPAELGDSAMYLCASSRGGSGANVLTFGAGSRLTVL.

The CDR3 sequence: CASSPTRRGNTEAFF. The CDR3 DNA reads TGTGCCAGCAGCCCGACGAGGAGGGGGAACACTGAAGCTTTCTTT. The rearrangement links TRBV9 to TRBJ1-1, with D possibly matching TRBD1 (5 bases). The CDR3 sequence is 15 residues long. The V end was cut by 4 bases, the J end by 1 base, with 14 bases between. CDR1 is SGDLS, CDR2 YYNGEE, per germline.

The sample holds a few counts of this clone. The V gene is TRBV10-3, the J gene TRBJ1-2, with 7 nucleotides matching TRBD1. From germline, CDR1 is ENHRY and CDR2 SYGVKD. The CDR3 consists of 14 residues. Losses at the gene ends were 6 bases for V and 2 bases for J; bases not matched to a gene: 6. CDR3 nucleotide sequence: TGTGCCATCAGCCCTTTACAGGGGAACTATGGCTACACCTTC. Translated, it gives CAISPLQGNYGYTF.

J is TRBJ1-1 and V is TRBV5-8; 7 nucleotides line up with TRBD1. Germline CDR1 reads SGHTS; CDR2 reads YDEGEE. The CDR3 length is 14 residues. The V gene end was trimmed by 4 bases and the J gene end by 5 bases; junction bases not matched to a gene: 8. CDR3 loop: CASSLGQWETEAFF. The DNA of the CDR3 is TGTGCCAGCAGCCTGGGACAGTGGGAAACTGAAGCTTTCTTT.

This clone was seen just once. The chain links TRBV4-3 to TRBJ2-2; D might be TRBD1 (6 bases). V was shortened by 6 bases and J by 1 base, with 9 bases between the two germline ends. This CDR3 contains 14 residues. CDR1 and CDR2 from the germline V gene are LGHNA and YSLEER. The CDR3 spells CASSQGQNTGELFF. The CDR3 DNA reads as TGCGCCAGCAGTCAGGGGCAGAACACCGGGGAGCTGTTTTTT.

This clone occurred a few times. The rearrangement joins TRBV7-9 to TRBJ1-1; D unclear. The V gene lost 6 bases and the J gene lost 3 bases, with 5 bases spanning the gap. CDR3 size: 11 residues. CDR1 is SEHNR and CDR2 is FQNEAQ in the germline V gene (reference sequence). This CDR3 reads CASRLHTEAFF. CDR3 DNA: TGTGCCAGCAGGCTACACACTGAAGCTTTCTTT. The full variable domain, in which reference TRBV7-9 and TRBJ1-1 provide the parts outside the CDR3, is DTGVSQNPRHKITKRGQNVTFRCDPISEHNRLYWYRQTLGQGPEFLTYFQNEAQLEKSRLLSDRFSAERPKGSFSTLEIQRTEQGDSAMYLCASRLHTEAFFGQGTRLTVV.

The V and J genes are TRBV12-3 or TRBV12-4 and TRBJ2-2, with D possibly being TRBD2 (5 bases). V lost 6 bases and J lost 6, with 11 bases in between. This CDR3 region has 13 residues. The CDR3 sequence is CASSSKRAGELFF. DNA of the CDR3: TGTGCCAGCAGCTCGAAGAGGGCCGGGGAGCTGTTTTTT.

This clone was detected a few times. The rearrangement links TRBV2 to TRBJ2-2, with D possibly TRBD1 on 6 matching bases. Trimming stripped 8 bases from V and 6 bases from J, with 13 bases between. The CDR3 totals 13 residues. Germline CDR1 reads SNHLY; CDR2 reads FYNNEI. This chain's CDR3 is CASSSGVPGELFF. CDR3 nucleotides: TGTGCCAGCTCATCAGGGGTTCCCGGGGAGCTGTTTTTT.

This chain connects TRBV18 to TRBJ2-1; perhaps TRBD1 as D (5 bases). Trimming stripped 3 bases from V and 0 bases from J, with 9 bases between. Germline V CDR1 and CDR2: KGHSH, LQKENI. This CDR3 comprises 15 residues. Written as DNA, the CDR3 is TGTGCCAGCTCACCGGCAGGGTTCTCCTACAATGAGCAGTTCTTC. Translating gives CASSPAGFSYNEQFF.

The chain uses TRBV27 and TRBJ2-7; 9 nucleotides match TRBD1. V shed 6 bases, J shed 2 bases, and the junction held 11 bases outside the gene matches. CDR1 is MNHEY and CDR2 is SMNVEV in the germline V gene (reference sequence). This CDR3 contains 16 residues. In DNA form, the CDR3 reads TGTGCCAGCAGCCCCTTCCGGGACAGGGCCACCTACGAGCAGTACTTC. It translates to CASSPFRDRATYEQYF.

The chain carries TRBV7-9 and TRBJ2-5; TRBD1 matches at 11 bases. The junction had 6 bases not matched to a gene; V was cut back by 5 bases and J by 4 bases. The CDR3 extends over 15 amino acids. Germline CDR1 and CDR2: SEHNR and FQNEAQ (reference sequence). The CDR3 region is CASSPPGTGGETQYF. CDR3 coding DNA: TGTGCCAGCAGCCCCCCCGGGACAGGGGGAGAGACCCAGTACTTC.

The V and J genes are TRBV4-1 and TRBJ1-2, with D maybe TRBD1 (5 bases). Between the trimmed V and J ends, which lost 3 bases and 1 base, there was a span of 18 bases. Germline loops: CDR1 MGHRA, CDR2 YSYEKL. The CDR3 runs 17 residues. The CDR3 region is CASSQGPLPGVNYGYTF. The CDR3 DNA reads TGCGCCAGCAGCCAGGGCCCGTTGCCGGGGGTTAACTATGGCTACACCTTC.

The V gene is TRBV28, the J gene TRBJ1-1; no definite D call. The CDR3 is 15 residues long. Trimming cost V 3 bases and J 0 bases, with 11 bases left between them. CDR1 is MDHEN and CDR2 is SYDVKM in the germline V gene. DNA of the CDR3: TGTGCCAGCAGTTTTGAGGGCATCATGAACACTGAAGCTTTCTTT. Its translation is CASSFEGIMNTEAFF.

V is TRBV6-5 and J is TRBJ1-1; D might be TRBD1 (6 bases). Germline values: CDR1 MNHEY, CDR2 SVGAGI. V was cut by 1 base and J by 4 bases, with 13 bases left in between. CDR3 length equals 15 residues. CDR3 nucleotides: TGTGCCAGCAGTTACTTCGTTACAGGGATCACTGAAGCTTTCTTT. Encoded protein: CASSYFVTGITEAFF.

The chain combines TRBV18 with TRBJ2-3; TRBD2 matches 11 bases. The V segment lost 1 base and the J segment 5 bases; nucleotides outside the gene matches: 14. This CDR3 has 19 amino acids. The germline CDR1 and CDR2 sequences are KGHSH and LQKENI. This CDR3 is CASSPRHVSGRASGDTQYF. In nucleotides, the CDR3 is TGTGCCAGCTCACCACGGCACGTTAGCGGGAGGGCCTCTGGAGATACGCAGTATTTT.

This sequence joins TRBV6-5 and TRBJ2-1; TRBD1 matches 10 bases. Germline V gene lookup returns CDR1 MNHEY and CDR2 SVGAGI. There are 15 residues in the CDR3. The junction had 5 bases not matched to a gene; V was cut back by 6 bases and J by 3 bases. The CDR3 here is CASREDRGNYNEQFF. In DNA form, the CDR3 reads TGTGCCAGCAGAGAGGACAGGGGGAACTACAATGAGCAGTTCTTC.

This sequence joins TRBV10-3 and TRBJ2-3; no clear D. Trimming pared 3 bases from V and 4 bases from J, leaving 8 bases between. Germline V CDR1 and CDR2: ENHRY, SYGVKD. CDR3 length: 13 residues. The CDR3 DNA follows: TGTGCCATCAGTGAATCGTCGTCAGATACGCAGTATTTT. This gives the protein CAISESSSDTQYF.